The T cell receptor beta chain described here comes from a study of T cells in Graves' hyperthyroidism and ophthalmopathy. Study-wide results and limits: Model output signaled ophthalmopathy a median approximately 6.2 months ahead of onset. Among clonotypes expanded in thyroid above 0.001, most were also found in blood.

What was amplified from RNA transcripts were TCR beta CDR3 regions. In the first-round RT-PCR of the TCR CDR3, the HTBI primer set was used. A single record per CDR3 protein comes from TCRdb applying MiXCR to the multiplex PCR reads. The sample shows roughly 630,000 distinct CDR3 sequences, 15% to 18% of them seen only once. This clonotype has more than one count but fewer than ten. Its antigen is unknown. Diagnostic decisions used clinical symptoms, serum thyroxine and TRAb, thyroid ultrasound and orbital computed tomography. Fresh peripheral blood, under 13 ml, yielded the PBMCs. Germline CDR1 and CDR2: SEHNR and FQNEAQ (reference sequence). This CDR3 is 16 amino acids long. J was trimmed by 0 bases and V by 5 bases; bases with no gene match: 7.

This TCR derives from a woman between 25 and 40 years old with Graves' hyperthyroidism. The sample was blood. The chain is built from TRBV7-9 and TRBJ1-1, with TRBD1 identical over 9 bases. This CDR3 is CASSPTDRGVNTEAFF. CDR3 in DNA: TGTGCCAGCAGCCCGACCGACAGGGGGGTGAACACTGAAGCTTTCTTT.